This entry lists 28 T cell receptor beta chains sequenced from one sample in a study of T cells expressing NK-cell markers. Using the 5' RACE reads, TCRdb records one entry per CDR3 protein without DNA. The sample has 350,000 to 400,000 distinct CDR3 sequences. The sequencing sample was made of blood T cells: a sorted CD56 or NKG2C T cell subset, CD4+ or CD8+ T cells, or bulk PBMC T cells (not recorded which). The receptors originated from a woman aged 45-60 years in good health.

The chain is built from TRBV2 and TRBJ2-2; TCRdb outputs TRBD2, but without DNA this stays unchecked. CDR1 is SNHLY and CDR2 is FYNNEI in the germline V gene. This CDR3 comprises 13 residues. The CDR3 here is CAGGTTFSGELFF.

The chain couples TRBV4-1 to TRBJ2-1; absent DNA, TCRdb's TRBD2 call cannot be checked. The CDR3 consists of 14 residues. CDR1 is MGHRA and CDR2 is YSYEKL in the germline V gene. Here the CDR3 reads CASSSGRALNEQFF.

J is TRBJ2-2 and V is TRBV12-3 or TRBV12-4; there is no DNA to check the TCRdb D call of TRBD1. This CDR3 has 14 residues. The CDR3 loop reads CASSPSGGTGELFF.

This chain uses TRBV29-1 with TRBJ2-7; TCRdb lists TRBD1, though no DNA is available to test this call. The CDR3 consists of 13 residues. Per germline, CDR1 SQVTM and CDR2 ANQGSEA. The CDR3 sequence: CSVDRRDGNEQYF.

CDR3 amino acids: CASSPPGQRTQYF. The chain combines TRBV12-3 or TRBV12-4 with TRBJ2-3; TCRdb designates TRBD1, a call that cannot be tested without DNA. The CDR3 spans 13 residues.

The chain links TRBV7-9 to TRBJ2-3. The germline V gene encodes CDR1 SEHNR and CDR2 FQNEAQ (reference sequence). The length of the CDR3 is 15 residues. The CDR3 region is CASSASQSGVDTQYF.

This sequence joins TRBV12-3 or TRBV12-4 and TRBJ2-4; TCRdb picks TRBD1, but there is no DNA to check that call. The CDR3 length is 14 residues. CDR3 in amino acids: CASSYRPSRDIQYF.

This chain uses TRBV5-1 with TRBJ2-5. CDR1 is SGHRS, CDR2 YFSETQ, per germline. The CDR3 has 14 residues. The CDR3 protein is CASSLNTNPETQYF.

This chain uses TRBV5-6 with TRBJ2-7; TCRdb names TRBD1, which stays unverified in the absence of DNA. The CDR3 loop spans 15 amino acids. CDR1 is SGHDT, CDR2 YYEEEE, per germline. The CDR3 spells CASSPDRGPPYEQYF.

The chain joins TRBV7-2 to TRBJ2-4; as DNA is missing, the TRBD2 call by TCRdb cannot be tested. The CDR3 runs to 15 residues. Looked up from germline, CDR1 is SGHTA and CDR2 is FQGNSA. CDR3 protein: CASSLGPAGVHIQYF.

The V and J genes are TRBV18 and TRBJ2-3. The CDR3 contains 14 residues. Germline CDR1 is KGHSH and CDR2 is LQKENI. The CDR3 protein is CASSPSLGTDTQYF. The whole variable domain, remainder taken from reference TRBV18 and TRBJ2-3, is NAGVMQNPRHLVRRRGQEARLRCSPMKGHSHVYWYRQLPEEGLKFMVYLQKENIIDESGMPKERFSAEFPKEGPSILRIQQVVRGDSAAYFCASSPSLGTDTQYFGPGTRLTVL.

J is TRBJ1-5 and V is TRBV20-1; the D call of TRBD1 rests on TCRdb alone, since no DNA is present to check it. CDR1 and CDR2 (germline): DFQATT, SNEGSKA (reference sequence). The CDR3 runs 14 residues. CDR3 region: CSAQDRGSNQPQHF.

The CDR3 sequence is CASSVGSPRQETQYF. The chain recombines TRBV5-1 with TRBJ2-5; TCRdb selects TRBD1, and the lack of DNA leaves this call unchecked. The germline gives CDR1 SGHRS, CDR2 YFSETQ. The CDR3 length is 15 residues. The full variable domain, rest sourced from reference TRBV5-1 and TRBJ2-5, is KAGVTQTPRYLIKTRGQQVTLSCSPISGHRSVSWYQQTPGQGLQFLFEYFSETQRNKGNFPGRFSGRQFSNSRSEMNVSTLELGDSALYLCASSVGSPRQETQYFGPGTRLLVL.

V and J are TRBV2 and TRBJ2-1; without DNA, the TCRdb call of TRBD2 cannot be checked. Looked up from germline, CDR1 is SNHLY and CDR2 is FYNNEI. CDR3 length: 13 amino acids. The CDR3 here is CAGTEIAGGEQFF.

The rearrangement uses TRBV27 and TRBJ1-2; TCRdb's D call of TRBD1 is untestable without DNA. Germline assignment: CDR1 MNHEY and CDR2 SMNVEV (reference sequence). The CDR3 length is 13 residues. The CDR3 spells CASSPTGVYGYTF.

CDR3 sequence: CASSTQGVAYEQYF. The V gene is TRBV5-6, the J gene TRBJ2-7; the D gene TCRdb calls, TRBD1, cannot be checked with no DNA. The CDR3 spans 14 residues. CDR1 SGHDT and CDR2 YYEEEE come from the germline V gene. Supplemented by reference TRBV5-6 and TRBJ2-7, the full variable domain reads DAGVTQSPTHLIKTRGQQVTLRCSPKSGHDTVSWYQQALGQGPQFIFQYYEEEERQRGNFPDRFSGHQFPNYSSELNVNALLLGDSALYLCASSTQGVAYEQYFGPGTRLTVT.

The chain has TRBV12-3 or TRBV12-4 and TRBJ1-2. This CDR3 is built from 14 residues. CDR3 sequence: CASSLNYGDYGYTF.

The chain links TRBV3-1 to TRBJ2-2; TCRdb lists TRBD2, though no DNA is available to test this call. The germline V gene encodes CDR1 LGHDT and CDR2 YNNKEL (reference sequence). The CDR3 is 17 amino acids. This CDR3 reads CASSLPMVAGDTGELFF.

This rearrangement joins TRBV3-1 to TRBJ1-2. CDR1 is LGHDT, CDR2 YNNKEL, per germline (reference sequence). This CDR3 is 16 amino acids long. The CDR3 loop reads CASSQEGTGRNYGYTF.

The chain has TRBV5-1 and TRBJ1-2; TCRdb proposes TRBD1, but this gene call is untestable without DNA. CDR1 SGHRS and CDR2 YFSETQ come from the germline V gene. This CDR3 contains 15 residues. CDR3 residues: CASSPGQRDNYGYTF.

The rearrangement links TRBV29-1 to TRBJ2-2; lacking DNA, the TRBD1 call made by TCRdb goes unchecked. The CDR3 contains 14 residues. From germline, CDR1 is SQVTM and CDR2 ANQGSEA. CDR3 residues: CSVRSSVEGGELFF.

V and J are TRBV5-5 and TRBJ2-1; TCRdb lists TRBD1, though no DNA is available to test this call. The germline gives CDR1 SGHKS, CDR2 YYEKEE (reference sequence). The CDR3 has 14 amino acids. This chain's CDR3 is CASSPEVVYNEQFF.

V usage is TRBV2 and J usage is TRBJ2-7. CDR1 and CDR2 (germline): SNHLY, FYNNEI. The CDR3 has 11 amino acids. The CDR3 reads CASSYRQEQYF.

The chain links TRBV28 to TRBJ2-3; TCRdb's D gene call, TRBD1, goes unchecked for lack of DNA. The CDR3 is 15 residues long. Germline CDR1 MDHEN, CDR2 SYDVKM. The CDR3 sequence: CASRSGQGAWDTQYF.

The chain recombines TRBV10-1 with TRBJ2-3; TCRdb's D call of TRBD2 is untestable without DNA. This CDR3 region has 18 residues. Germline CDR1 reads WNHNN; CDR2 reads SYGVQD (reference sequence). The CDR3: CASSAGRGRTRGSDTQYF.

The rearrangement joins TRBV10-3 to TRBJ2-1; TCRdb names TRBD2, which stays unverified in the absence of DNA. The germline V gene encodes CDR1 ENHRY and CDR2 SYGVKD. The CDR3 totals 16 residues. The CDR3 reads CATRGLAGGRYNEQFF.

This chain uses TRBV7-2 with TRBJ2-1; TCRdb proposes TRBD2, but this gene call is untestable without DNA. The CDR3 has 16 amino acids. Germline V CDR1 and CDR2: SGHTA, FQGNSA. CDR3 in amino acids: CASSLGGLADRDEQFF.

The rearrangement links TRBV24-1 to TRBJ2-1; TCRdb's D call, TRBD2, is unchecked because there is no DNA. CDR1 is KGHDR, CDR2 SFDVKD, per germline. The CDR3 extends over 13 amino acids. CDR3 sequence: CATRTSGREEQFF.